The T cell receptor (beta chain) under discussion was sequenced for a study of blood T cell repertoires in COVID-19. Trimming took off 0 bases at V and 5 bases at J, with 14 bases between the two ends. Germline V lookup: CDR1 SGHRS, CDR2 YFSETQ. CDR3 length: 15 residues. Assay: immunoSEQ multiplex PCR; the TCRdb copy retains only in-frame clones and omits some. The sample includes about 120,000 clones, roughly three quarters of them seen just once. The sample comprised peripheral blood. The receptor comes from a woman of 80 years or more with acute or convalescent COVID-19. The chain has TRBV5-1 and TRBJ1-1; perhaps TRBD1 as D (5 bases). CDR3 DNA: TGCGCCAGCAGCTTGGAAGGCAGGGCCTTAACTGAAGCTTTCTTT. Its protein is CASSLEGRALTEAFF.